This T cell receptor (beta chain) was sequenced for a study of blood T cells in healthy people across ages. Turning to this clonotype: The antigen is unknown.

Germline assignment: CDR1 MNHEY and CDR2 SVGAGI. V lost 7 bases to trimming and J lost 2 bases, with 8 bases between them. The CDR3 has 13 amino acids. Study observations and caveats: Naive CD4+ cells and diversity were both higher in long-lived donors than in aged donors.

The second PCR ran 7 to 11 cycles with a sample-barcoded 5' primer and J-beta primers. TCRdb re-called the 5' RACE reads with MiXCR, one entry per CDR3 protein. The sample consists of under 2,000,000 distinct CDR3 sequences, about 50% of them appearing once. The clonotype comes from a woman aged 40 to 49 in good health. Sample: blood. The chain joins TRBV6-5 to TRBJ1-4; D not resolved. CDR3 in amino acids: CASKTGTNEKLFF. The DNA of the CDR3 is TGTGCCAGCAAGACGGGGACTAATGAAAAACTGTTTTTT.